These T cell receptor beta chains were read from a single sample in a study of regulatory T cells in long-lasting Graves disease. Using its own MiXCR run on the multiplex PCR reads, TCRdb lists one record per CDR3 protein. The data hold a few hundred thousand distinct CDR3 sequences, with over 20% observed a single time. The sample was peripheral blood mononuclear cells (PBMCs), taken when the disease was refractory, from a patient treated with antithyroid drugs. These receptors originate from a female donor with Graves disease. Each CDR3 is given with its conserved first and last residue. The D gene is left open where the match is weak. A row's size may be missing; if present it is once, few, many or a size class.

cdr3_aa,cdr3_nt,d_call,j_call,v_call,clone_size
CSARPGTVGEKLFF,TGCAGTGCTAGACCCGGGACAGTCGGTGAAAAACTGTTTTTT,TRBD1,TRBJ1-4,TRBV20-1,few
CASSSGQGLNIQYF,TGCGCCAGCAGCTCGGGACAGGGGTTGAACATTCAGTACTTC,TRBD1,TRBJ2-4,TRBV5-1,-
CASSLFFGTSAYNEQFF,TGTGCCAGCAGTTTATTCTTTGGAACTAGCGCATACAATGAGCAGTTCTTC,TRBD2,TRBJ2-1,TRBV27,-
CASSVGTGRWNTEAFF,TGCGCCAGCAGCGTGGGGACAGGGAGGTGGAACACTGAAGCTTTCTTT,TRBD1,TRBJ1-1,TRBV5-1,many
CSAREDGLAKNIQYF,TGCAGTGCTAGAGAGGACGGACTAGCCAAAAACATTCAGTACTTC,-,TRBJ2-4,TRBV20-1,many
CASSLSWGGLAYEQYF,TGTGCCAGCAGCTTGTCTTGGGGGGGACTGGCGTACGAGCAGTACTTC,TRBD2,TRBJ2-7,TRBV7-9,few
CASDRPGETQYF,TGTGCCAGCGACAGGCCGGGAGAGACCCAGTACTTC,-,TRBJ2-5,TRBV6-1,many
CASTIGGSSYNEQFF,TGTGCCAGCACAATTGGGGGAAGTTCCTACAATGAGCAGTTCTTC,-,TRBJ2-1,TRBV28,-
CASRPRGQGSYEQYF,TGTGCCAGCAGGCCACGGGGACAGGGGTCCTACGAGCAGTACTTC,TRBD1,TRBJ2-7,TRBV28,many
CASRVDGRAEAFF,TGTGCCAGCAGGGTGGATGGCCGCGCTGAAGCTTTCTTT,-,TRBJ1-1,TRBV12-3/TRBV12-4,many
CASSESGERGNIQYF,TGCGCCAGCAGTGAGTCAGGGGAACGCGGAAACATTCAGTACTTC,-,TRBJ2-4,TRBV10-1,-
CASSPGQGLPNEELFF,TGTGCCAGTAGTCCCGGACAGGGGCTCCCTAATGAAGAACTGTTTTTT,TRBD1,TRBJ1-4,TRBV19,-
CASSAPDKGIEYEQYF,TGTGCCAGCAGCGCCCCAGATAAGGGAATAGAGTACGAGCAGTACTTC,-,TRBJ2-7,TRBV2,-
CATSRETGTGELFF,TGTGCCACCAGCAGAGAAACAGGGACCGGGGAGCTGTTTTTT,-,TRBJ2-2,TRBV15,many
CAWSATSRTNYGYTF,TGTGCCTGGAGTGCAACGTCCAGGACTAACTATGGCTACACCTTC,-,TRBJ1-2,TRBV30,many
CSANRDTFYEQYF,TGCAGTGCCAACCGGGACACCTTCTACGAGCAGTACTTC,-,TRBJ2-7,TRBV20-1,few
CASSGQLANYGYTF,TGTGCCAGTAGTGGGCAGTTAGCTAACTATGGCTACACCTTC,-,TRBJ1-2,TRBV19,many
CASSPLGVGGPYEQYF,TGTGCCAGCAGTCCCCTCGGGGTGGGAGGGCCCTACGAGCAGTACTTC,TRBD2,TRBJ2-7,TRBV28,many
CARFSSGSYEQYF,TGTGCCCGTTTCAGTAGCGGGTCCTACGAGCAGTACTTC,TRBD2,TRBJ2-7,TRBV24-1,many
CATGRGLDTEAFF,TGTGCCACCGGCCGGGGTTTGGACACTGAAGCTTTCTTT,-,TRBJ1-1,TRBV12-3/TRBV12-4,many
CASSSGGSTDTQYF,TGCGCCAGCAGCTCAGGGGGGAGCACAGATACGCAGTATTTT,-,TRBJ2-3,TRBV5-1,-
CATSRDLRDIIYSPLHF,TGTGCCACCAGCAGAGATCTAAGAGACATCATTTATTCACCCCTCCACTTT,-,TRBJ1-6,TRBV15,-
CASVLLWTENQPQHF,TGTGCCAGCGTACTTCTCTGGACAGAGAATCAGCCCCAGCATTTT,-,TRBJ1-5,TRBV6-1,many
CASSFDRGDTGELFF,TGTGCCAGCAGCTTCGACAGGGGGGACACCGGGGAGCTGTTTTTT,TRBD1,TRBJ2-2,TRBV9,-
CASRFAGIPNSPLHF,TGTGCCAGCAGATTTGCCGGGATACCAAATTCACCCCTCCACTTT,-,TRBJ1-6,TRBV28,many
CASSLLTSSGAQYF,TGTGCCAGCAGCTTACTCACTAGTTCCGGAGCCCAGTACTTC,-,TRBJ2-5,TRBV7-2,many
CASSYSPDRAKTEAFF,TGTGCCAGCAGTTACAGCCCGGACAGGGCGAAAACTGAAGCTTTCTTT,TRBD1,TRBJ1-1,TRBV6-2/TRBV6-3,once
CASSFRGAFETQYF,TGCGCCAGCAGCTTCAGGGGGGCGTTTGAGACCCAGTACTTC,-,TRBJ2-5,TRBV5-1,-
CASSPIQGANEQFF,TGTGCCAGCAGCCCCATCCAGGGTGCTAATGAGCAGTTCTTC,-,TRBJ2-1,TRBV7-2,many
CASSLNRNSNQPQHF,TGTGCCAGCAGCTTAAACAGGAATAGCAATCAGCCCCAGCATTTT,-,TRBJ1-5,TRBV11-2,-
CASSHGGQSYEQYF,TGTGCCAGCAGCCACGGGGGACAGTCCTACGAGCAGTACTTC,-,TRBJ2-7,TRBV3-1,-
CASSQGQGWYGYTF,TGTGCCAGCAGCCAAGGTCAGGGTTGGTATGGCTACACCTTC,-,TRBJ1-2,TRBV14,-
CASRTGPSSYEQYF,TGTGCCAGCAGGACCGGCCCAAGCTCCTACGAGCAGTACTTC,-,TRBJ2-7,TRBV6-2/TRBV6-3,-
CASSFLAGGPNEQFF,TGTGCCAGCAGCTTCCTAGCGGGAGGGCCGAATGAGCAGTTCTTC,TRBD2,TRBJ2-1,TRBV7-9,-